This T cell receptor (beta chain) was documented in a study of blood T cell repertoires in COVID-19. As for the study in general: The analysed material was cDNA or gDNA that came from T cells, B-cell-depleted T cells, or PBMCs.

Some clones are missing from TCRdb's copy, which holds only in-frame ones; the method was immunoSEQ multiplex PCR. The sample consists of approximately 180,000 clones, roughly 82% of them appearing once. Per the germline V gene, CDR1 is SGHAT and CDR2 is FQNNGV. The CDR3 is made up of 15 amino acids. Unmatched junction bases numbered 8, after V lost 6 bases and J lost 1 base. Sequenced input: peripheral blood. This receptor was taken from a woman aged 70-85 years with acute or convalescent COVID-19. V usage is TRBV11-2 and J usage is TRBJ2-5; 7 bases are shared with TRBD2. The DNA for the CDR3 is TGTGCCAGCAGTGAACCGCGCGGGGGCCAAGAGACCCAGTACTTC. This encodes CASSEPRGGQETQYF.